This T cell receptor (beta chain) was sequenced in a study of T-cell memory formation after mild COVID-19. General study results and limits: Whether second-wave clones peaking at day 37 were SARS-CoV-2 specific went unconfirmed. Some responding clones appeared in pre-infection memory, suggesting cross-reactive memory joined. Mainly CM and EM harbored the contracting CD4+ clones; mainly EMRA harbored the CD8+ ones.

V gave up 3 bases and J gave up 6 bases, with 9 bases separating them. The germline gives CDR1 MNHEY, CDR2 SMNVEV (reference sequence). This CDR3 has 13 residues. This clonotype came up a few times. No antigen is known for it. Constant-segment primers and 5'RACE yielded cDNA libraries for TCR alpha and TCR beta, each carrying sample barcodes and UMIs. TCRdb redid the calling of the 5' RACE reads with MiXCR, one entry per CDR3 protein. This table holds approximately 250,000 distinct CDR3 sequences, 16% found once. This sequence was found in a man aged 18 to 35 who had mild COVID-19 (a few samples of this study predate the infection). Cell type and time point are not known. V usage is TRBV27 and J usage is TRBJ1-5; D might be TRBD1 (5 bases). The specimen sequenced was PBMCs or a T cell subset sorted from them (not recorded which). The CDR3 DNA reads as TGTGCCAGCAGTTTTCGCAGGGCTCAGCCCCAGCATTTT. It codes for CASSFRRAQPQHF.